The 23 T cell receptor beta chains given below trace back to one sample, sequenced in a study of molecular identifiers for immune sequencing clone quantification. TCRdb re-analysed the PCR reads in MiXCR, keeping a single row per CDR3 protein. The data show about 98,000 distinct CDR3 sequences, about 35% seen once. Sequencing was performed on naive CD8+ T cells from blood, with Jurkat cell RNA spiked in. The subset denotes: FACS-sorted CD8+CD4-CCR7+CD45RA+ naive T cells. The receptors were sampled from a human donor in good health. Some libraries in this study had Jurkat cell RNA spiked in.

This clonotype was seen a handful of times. This CDR3 is CASSQDASGPPMNTEAFF. The DNA for the CDR3 is TGCGCCAGCAGCCAAGATGCCTCGGGACCGCCTATGAACACTGAAGCTTTCTTT. The chain recombines TRBV4-3 with TRBJ1-1, with D perhaps TRBD1 (5 bases). Trimming removed 0 bases from V and 0 bases from J, with 17 bases in between. The CDR3 contains 18 residues. Germline-derived CDR1 and CDR2 are LGHNA and YSLEER.

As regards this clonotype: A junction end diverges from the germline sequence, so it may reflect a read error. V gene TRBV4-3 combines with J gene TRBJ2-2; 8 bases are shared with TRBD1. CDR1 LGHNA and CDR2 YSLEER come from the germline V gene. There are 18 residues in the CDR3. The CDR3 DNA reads TGCGCCAGCAGCCAAGTTATGAGGACAGGGTCTAACACCGGGGAGCTGTTATTT. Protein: CASSQVMRTGSNTGELLF.

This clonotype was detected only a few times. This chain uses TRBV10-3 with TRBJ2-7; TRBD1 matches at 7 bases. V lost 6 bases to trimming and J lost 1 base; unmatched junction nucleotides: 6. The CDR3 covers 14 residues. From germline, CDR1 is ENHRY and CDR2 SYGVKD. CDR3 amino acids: CAIRSPGQSYEQYF. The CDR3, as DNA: TGTGCCATCAGGAGCCCGGGACAGTCCTACGAGCAGTACTTC.

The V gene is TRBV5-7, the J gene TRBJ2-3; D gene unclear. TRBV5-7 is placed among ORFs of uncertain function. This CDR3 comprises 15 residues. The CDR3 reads CAAVRPGGLLDTQYF. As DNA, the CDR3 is TGTGCAGCAGTTAGGCCCGGCGGCCTTTTAGATACGCAGTATTTT.

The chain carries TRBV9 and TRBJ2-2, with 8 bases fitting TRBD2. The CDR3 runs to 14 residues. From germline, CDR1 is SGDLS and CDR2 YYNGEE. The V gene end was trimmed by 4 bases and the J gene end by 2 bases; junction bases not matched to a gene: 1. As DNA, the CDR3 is TGTGCCAGCAGCACTAGCGGCAACACCGGGGAGCTGTTTTTT. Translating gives CASSTSGNTGELFF.

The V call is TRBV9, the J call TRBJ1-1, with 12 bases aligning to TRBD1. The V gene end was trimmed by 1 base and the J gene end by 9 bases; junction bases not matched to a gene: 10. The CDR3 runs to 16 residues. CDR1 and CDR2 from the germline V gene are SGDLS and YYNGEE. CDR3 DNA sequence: TGTGCCAGCAGCGTATCACCGGGACAGGGGGCTTATAAAGCTTTCTTT. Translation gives CASSVSPGQGAYKAFF.

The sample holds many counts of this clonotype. DNA of the CDR3: TGTGCCACCACGGACAGGGACTCTGGAAACACCATATATTTT. Its translation is CATTDRDSGNTIYF. The genes are TRBV6-5 and TRBJ1-3, with 8 bases aligning to TRBD1. After removal of 10 bases from V and 0 bases from J, the junction contained 5 bases not matched to a gene. The CDR3 runs 14 residues. Germline V gives CDR1 MNHEY, CDR2 SVGAGI.

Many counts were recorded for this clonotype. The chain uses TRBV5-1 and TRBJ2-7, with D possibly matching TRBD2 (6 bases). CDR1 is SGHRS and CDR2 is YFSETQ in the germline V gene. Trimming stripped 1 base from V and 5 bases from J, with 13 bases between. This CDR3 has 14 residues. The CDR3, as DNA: TGCGCCAGCAGCTTGTCGGCCCGCGGGAACGAGCAGTACTTC. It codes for CASSLSARGNEQYF.

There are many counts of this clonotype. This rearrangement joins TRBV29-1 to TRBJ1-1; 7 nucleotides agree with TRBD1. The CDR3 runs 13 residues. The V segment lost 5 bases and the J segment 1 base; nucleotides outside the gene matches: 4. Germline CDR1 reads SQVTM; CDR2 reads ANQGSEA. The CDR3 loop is CSVLGQPNTEAFF. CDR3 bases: TGCAGCGTTTTGGGACAGCCGAACACTGAAGCTTTCTTT.

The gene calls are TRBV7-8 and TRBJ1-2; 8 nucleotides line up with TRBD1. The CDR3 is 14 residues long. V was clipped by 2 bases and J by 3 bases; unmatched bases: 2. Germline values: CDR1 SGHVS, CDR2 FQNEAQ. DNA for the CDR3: TGTGCCAGCAGCTTAACAGGGGGATACTATGGCTACACCTTC. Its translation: CASSLTGGYYGYTF.

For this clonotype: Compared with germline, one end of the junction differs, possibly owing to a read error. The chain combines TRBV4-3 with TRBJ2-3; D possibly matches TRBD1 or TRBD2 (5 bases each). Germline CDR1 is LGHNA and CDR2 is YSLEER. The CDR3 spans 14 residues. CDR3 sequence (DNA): TGCGCCAGCCGCCAAGGGACCTACACAGATACGCAGTATTTT. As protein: CASRQGTYTDTQYF.

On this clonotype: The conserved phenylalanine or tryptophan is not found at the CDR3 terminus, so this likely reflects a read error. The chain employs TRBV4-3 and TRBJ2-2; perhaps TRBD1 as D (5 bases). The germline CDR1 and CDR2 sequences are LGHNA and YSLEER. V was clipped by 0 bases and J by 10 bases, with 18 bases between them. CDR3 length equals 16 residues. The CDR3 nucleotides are TGCGCCAGCAGCCAAGATGTGGGGCAGGGAAACGAGGAGCTGTTTTAT. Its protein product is CASSQDVGQGNEELFY.

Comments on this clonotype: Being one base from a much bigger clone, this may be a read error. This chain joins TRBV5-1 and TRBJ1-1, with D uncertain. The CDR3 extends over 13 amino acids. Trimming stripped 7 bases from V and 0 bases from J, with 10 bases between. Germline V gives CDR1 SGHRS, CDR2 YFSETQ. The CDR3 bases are TGCGCCAGCGCGGGTCTACTGAACACTGAAGCTTTCTTT. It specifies CASAGLLNTEAFF.

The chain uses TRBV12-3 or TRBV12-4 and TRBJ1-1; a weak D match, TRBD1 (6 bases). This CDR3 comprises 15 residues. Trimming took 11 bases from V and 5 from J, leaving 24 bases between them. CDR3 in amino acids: CACTPRQEGRTEAFF. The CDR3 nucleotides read TGTGCCTGCACCCCGAGACAGGAGGGCAGGACTGAAGCTTTCTTT.

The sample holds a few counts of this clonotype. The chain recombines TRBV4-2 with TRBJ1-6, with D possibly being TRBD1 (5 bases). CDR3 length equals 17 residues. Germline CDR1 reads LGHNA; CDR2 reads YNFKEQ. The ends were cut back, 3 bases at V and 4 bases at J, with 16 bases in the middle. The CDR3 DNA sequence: TGTGCCAGCAGCCACCTTGGTGACAGAGATTATAATTCACCCCTCCACTTT. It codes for CASSHLGDRDYNSPLHF.

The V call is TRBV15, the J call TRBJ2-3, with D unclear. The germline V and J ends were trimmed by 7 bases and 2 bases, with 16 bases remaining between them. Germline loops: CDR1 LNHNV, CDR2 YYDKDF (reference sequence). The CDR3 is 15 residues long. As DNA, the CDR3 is TGTGCCACCACCTCAGACTTAACCTTCACAGATACGCAGTATTTT. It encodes CATTSDLTFTDTQYF.

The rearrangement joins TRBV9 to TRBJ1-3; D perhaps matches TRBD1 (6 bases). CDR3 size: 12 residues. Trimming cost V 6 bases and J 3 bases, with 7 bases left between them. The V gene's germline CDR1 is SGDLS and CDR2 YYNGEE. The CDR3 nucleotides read TGTGCCAGCAAGGGGGATGGAAACACCATATATTTT. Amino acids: CASKGDGNTIYF.

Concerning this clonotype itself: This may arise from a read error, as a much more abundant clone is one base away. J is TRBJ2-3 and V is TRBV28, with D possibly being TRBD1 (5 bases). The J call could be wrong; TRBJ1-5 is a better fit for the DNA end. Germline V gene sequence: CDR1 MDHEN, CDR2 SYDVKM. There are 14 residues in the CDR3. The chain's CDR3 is CASSRRDYGDTQHF. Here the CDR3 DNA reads TGTGCCAGCAGCCGCCGGGACTATGGAGATACGCAGCATTTT.

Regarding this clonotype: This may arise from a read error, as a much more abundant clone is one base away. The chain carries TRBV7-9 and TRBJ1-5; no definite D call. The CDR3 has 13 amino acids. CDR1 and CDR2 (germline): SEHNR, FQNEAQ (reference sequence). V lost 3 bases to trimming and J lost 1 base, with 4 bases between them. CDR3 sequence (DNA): TGTGCCAGCAGCTTTTGCAGCAATCAGCCCCAGCATTTT. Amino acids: CASSFCSNQPQHF.

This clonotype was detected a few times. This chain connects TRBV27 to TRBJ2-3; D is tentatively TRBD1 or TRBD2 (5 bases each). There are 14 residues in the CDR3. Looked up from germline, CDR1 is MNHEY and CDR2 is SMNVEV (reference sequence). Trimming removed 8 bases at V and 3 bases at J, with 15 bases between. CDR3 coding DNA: TGTGCCAGCGGCCGGGACCGCCCAACAGATACGCAGTATTTT. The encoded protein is CASGRDRPTDTQYF.

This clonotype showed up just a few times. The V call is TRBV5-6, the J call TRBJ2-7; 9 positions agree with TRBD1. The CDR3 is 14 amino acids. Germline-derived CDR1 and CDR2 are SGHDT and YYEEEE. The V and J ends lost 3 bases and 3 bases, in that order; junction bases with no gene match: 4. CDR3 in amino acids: CASSWGTGSYEQYF. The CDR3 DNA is TGTGCCAGCAGCTGGGGGACAGGGAGCTACGAGCAGTACTTC.

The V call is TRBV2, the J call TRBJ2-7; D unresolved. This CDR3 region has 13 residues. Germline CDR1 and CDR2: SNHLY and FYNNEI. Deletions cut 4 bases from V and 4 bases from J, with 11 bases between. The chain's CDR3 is CASSVWLGYEQYF. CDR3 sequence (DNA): TGTGCCAGCAGTGTCTGGCTCGGGTACGAGCAGTACTTC.

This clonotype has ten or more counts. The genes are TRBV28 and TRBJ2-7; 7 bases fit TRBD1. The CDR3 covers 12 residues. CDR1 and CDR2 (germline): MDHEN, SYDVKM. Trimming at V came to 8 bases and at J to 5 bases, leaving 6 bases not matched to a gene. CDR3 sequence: CASDDRAHEQYF. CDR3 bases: TGTGCCAGCGACGACAGGGCCCACGAGCAGTACTTC.